The 26 T cell receptor beta chains reported below all come from one sample, sequenced in a study of cytomegalovirus exposure and HLA in healthy donors. Here immunoSEQ multiplex PCR was the method, and the copy in TCRdb shows in-frame clones only, minus some. The table lists 110,000 or so clones, roughly nine tenths of them singletons. The specimen sequenced was PBMCs. The origin of the receptors is a man aged 18 to 30 in good health and CMV-seropositive.

The chain has TRBV7-9 and TRBJ2-3, with D possibly matching TRBD1 (5 bases). The CDR3 totals 17 residues. Germline V gene data show CDR1 as SEHNR and CDR2 as FQNEAQ (reference sequence). Trimming shortened V by 1 base and J by 5 bases, and 19 bases separated the two germline ends. The CDR3 DNA reads as TGTGCCAGCAGCTTAGTGGTCCAGGGAACCTTGGGAGATACGCAGTATTTT. It translates to CASSLVVQGTLGDTQYF.

The gene calls are TRBV18 and TRBJ2-4, with D perhaps matching TRBD1 (6 bases). The CDR3 consists of 17 residues. V was clipped by 2 bases and J by 8 bases, with 22 bases between them. Per germline, CDR1 KGHSH and CDR2 LQKENI. The CDR3 region is CASSPSSLAGEMDIQYF. CDR3 in DNA: TGTGCCAGCTCACCATCTTCATTGGCAGGGGAAATGGACATTCAGTACTTC.

The J gene is TRBJ1-2, the V gene TRBV29-1; D unresolved. The CDR3 has 12 amino acids. The germline V gene has CDR1 SQVTM and CDR2 ANQGSEA. Trimming took 4 bases from V and 6 from J, leaving 12 bases between them. Written as DNA, the CDR3 is TGCAGCGTTGTTAGCCTCATCCATGGCTACACCTTC. Translated: CSVVSLIHGYTF.

In its sample, this clone was seen many times. This chain links TRBV6-1 with TRBJ2-1; 12 positions agree with TRBD2. Germline values: CDR1 MNHNS, CDR2 SASEGT. The CDR3 spans 15 residues. Germline trimming cut 2 bases from V and 7 bases from J; bases unmatched to any gene: 3. CDR3 residues: CASSELAGGPNEQFF. CDR3 sequence (DNA): TGTGCCAGCAGTGAACTAGCGGGGGGGCCAAATGAGCAGTTCTTC.

The chain combines TRBV7-2 with TRBJ2-5, with D unresolved. The germline V gene encodes CDR1 SGHTA and CDR2 FQGNSA. CDR3 length equals 11 residues. The germline V and J ends were trimmed by 5 bases and 2 bases, with 3 bases remaining between them. The CDR3 DNA reads as TGTGCCAGCAGCCCACAAGAGACCCAGTACTTC. Translated: CASSPQETQYF. The full variable domain, in which reference TRBV7-2 and TRBJ2-5 provide the parts outside the CDR3, is GAGVSQSPSNKVTEKGKDVELRCDPISGHTALYWYRQSLGQGLEFLIYFQGNSAPDKSGLPSDRFSAERTGGSVSTLTIQRTQQEDSAVYLCASSPQETQYFGPGTRLLVL.

Only a few counts were recorded for this clone. The chain has TRBV9 and TRBJ1-1; TRBD1 is a possible D gene (6 bases). Looked up from germline, CDR1 is SGDLS and CDR2 is YYNGEE. This CDR3 is built from 15 residues. Deletions cut 3 bases from V and 0 bases from J, with 12 bases between. DNA of the CDR3: TGTGCCAGCAGCGCACCCAGGGGCATGAACACTGAAGCTTTCTTT. Translation gives CASSAPRGMNTEAFF.

The chain carries TRBV10-2 and TRBJ2-7; 9 bases map to TRBD2. The V and J ends lost 3 bases and 2 bases, in that order; junction bases with no gene match: 11. The germline gives CDR1 WSHSY, CDR2 SAAADI. This CDR3 contains 17 residues. CDR3 region: CASSEKLGRGGPYEQYF. In nucleotides, the CDR3 is TGCGCCAGCAGTGAAAAGCTGGGGCGGGGGGGCCCCTACGAGCAGTACTTC.

The chain couples TRBV28 to TRBJ2-3, with D perhaps matching TRBD2 (6 bases). Per the germline V gene, CDR1 is MDHEN and CDR2 is SYDVKM. V was clipped by 1 base and J by 3 bases, with 11 bases between them. The CDR3 is 15 residues long. CDR3 residues: CASSLYPGRTDTQYF. In DNA, the CDR3 is TGTGCCAGCAGTTTATACCCGGGGAGGACAGATACGCAGTATTTT.

This clone turned up a few times. The chain uses TRBV5-1 and TRBJ1-6; D is uncertain. Trimming shortened V by 4 bases and J by 6 bases, and 14 bases separated the two germline ends. In germline, CDR1 is SGHRS, CDR2 YFSETQ. The CDR3 is 15 amino acids. The CDR3 protein is CASSPGSSGNSPLHF. The CDR3 nucleotides are TGCGCCAGCAGCCCTGGGTCCTCGGGTAATTCACCCCTCCACTTT.

The chain combines TRBV18 with TRBJ2-1, with 10 bases aligning to TRBD2. Germline values: CDR1 KGHSH, CDR2 LQKENI. The CDR3 has 15 amino acids. Losses at the gene ends were 3 bases for V and 9 bases for J; bases not matched to a gene: 8. In nucleotides, the CDR3 is TGTGCCAGCTCACCCGTCCAGCGGGGGGGCAGTGAGCAGTTCTTC. Translating gives CASSPVQRGGSEQFF.

V gene TRBV6-8 combines with J gene TRBJ1-6; D ambiguous. This CDR3 comprises 13 residues. Germline V lookup: CDR1 MNHGY, CDR2 SAAAGT. Between the trimmed V and J ends, which lost 2 bases and 10 bases, there was a span of 9 bases. For the CDR3, the DNA is TGTGCCAGCAGTTACGATAGTGTGTCACCCCTCCACTTT. Amino acids: CASSYDSVSPLHF.

This chain links TRBV6-5 with TRBJ1-1; 7 nucleotides match TRBD1. The CDR3 consists of 14 residues. V was pared by 8 bases and J by 1 base, with 7 bases of the junction left unmatched. Germline values: CDR1 MNHEY, CDR2 SVGAGI. CDR3 nucleotides: TGTGCCAGCCTTGGACAGGAGGAGAACACTGAAGCTTTCTTT. Translating gives CASLGQEENTEAFF.

J is TRBJ1-1 and V is TRBV12-5, with 10 bases matching TRBD1. V shed 6 bases and J 5 bases; nucleotides not matched to a gene: 3. The CDR3 extends over 13 amino acids. Germline CDR1 and CDR2: LGHNT and FRNRAP. The CDR3 here is CASGRTGGTEAFF. Here the CDR3 DNA reads TGTGCTAGTGGCCGGACAGGGGGGACTGAAGCTTTCTTT.

The chain carries TRBV6-1 and TRBJ1-4; no reliable D call. The CDR3 contains 15 residues. V gave up 6 bases and J gave up 3 bases, with 14 bases separating them. Germline-derived CDR1 and CDR2 are MNHNS and SASEGT. In nucleotides, the CDR3 is TGTGCCAGCAGCCGCTCGGGGAGCTCTAATGAAAAACTGTTTTTT. This gives the protein CASSRSGSSNEKLFF.

The genes are TRBV27 and TRBJ2-1; TRBD1 might be the D (6 bases). The length of the CDR3 is 14 residues. The V end was cut by 0 bases, the J end by 6 bases, with 9 bases between. Germline-derived CDR1 and CDR2 are MNHEY and SMNVEV (reference sequence). CDR3 sequence: CASSLSRGSNEQFF. CDR3 DNA sequence: TGTGCCAGCAGTTTATCAAGGGGGAGCAATGAGCAGTTCTTC.

The V gene is TRBV28, the J gene TRBJ1-2, with TRBD1 matching 9 bases. The junction had 4 bases not matched to a gene; V was cut back by 4 bases and J by 7 bases. Germline V CDR1 and CDR2: MDHEN, SYDVKM. There are 13 residues in the CDR3. CDR3 amino acids: CASSSGQGTGYTF. The CDR3 region has the DNA TGTGCCAGCAGTTCGGGACAGGGAACTGGCTACACCTTC.

CDR3 DNA sequence: TGTGCCAGCTCACCGCGGGGAACTAATGAAAAACTGTTTTTT. This codes for CASSPRGTNEKLFF. The chain uses TRBV18 and TRBJ1-4, with D hard to call. This CDR3 is built from 14 residues. Germline V gene sequence: CDR1 KGHSH, CDR2 LQKENI. Deletions cut 3 bases from V and 1 base from J, with 6 bases between.

This clone was seen only once. The chain has TRBV7-9 and TRBJ1-1, with 11 positions matching TRBD1. J was trimmed by 4 bases and V by 4 bases; bases with no gene match: 8. Germline assignment: CDR1 SEHNR and CDR2 FQNEAQ (reference sequence). The CDR3 consists of 16 residues. The DNA of the CDR3 is TGTGCCAGCAGCTACAGGACAGGGGGCTTTGGCACTGAAGCTTTCTTT. It translates to CASSYRTGGFGTEAFF.

The V gene is TRBV5-1, the J gene TRBJ1-1, with D tentatively TRBD1 (6 bases). CDR3 length: 12 amino acids. V shed 7 bases and J shed 7 bases, with 14 bases lying between them. The germline V gene has CDR1 SGHRS and CDR2 YFSETQ. CDR3 loop: CASRTGGGEAFF. The CDR3 DNA sequence: TGCGCCAGCCGAACGGGGGGCGGTGAAGCTTTCTTT.

This chain connects TRBV19 to TRBJ2-4; a weak D match, TRBD1 (6 bases). In germline, CDR1 is LNHDA, CDR2 SQIVND (reference sequence). CDR3 size: 17 residues. The ends were cut back, 2 bases at V and 2 bases at J, with 16 bases in the middle. The CDR3: CASSISGVERTKNIQYF. CDR3 nucleotide sequence: TGTGCCAGTAGTATATCAGGGGTGGAGAGAACCAAAAACATTCAGTACTTC.

The chain is built from TRBV11-2 and TRBJ2-3; 11 bases fit TRBD2. The ends lost 3 bases at V and 0 bases at J; junction bases unmatched: 2. The germline gives CDR1 SGHAT, CDR2 FQNNGV. CDR3 length: 16 amino acids. CDR3 loop: CASSFIAGGSTDTQYF. The CDR3 DNA reads TGTGCCAGCAGCTTCATAGCGGGGGGGAGCACAGATACGCAGTATTTT.

The chain recombines TRBV7-9 with TRBJ1-1; 7 nucleotides align to TRBD1. The CDR3 totals 12 residues. J gave up 6 bases and V 5 bases, and 3 bases lay outside the gene matches. From germline, CDR1 is SEHNR and CDR2 FQNEAQ (reference sequence). Here the CDR3 reads CASSAGQAEAFF. The CDR3 coding sequence is TGTGCCAGCAGCGCTGGACAGGCTGAAGCTTTCTTT.

The chain uses TRBV10-2 and TRBJ2-3; 14 positions match TRBD2. Germline CDR1 reads WSHSY; CDR2 reads SAAADI. V was clipped by 6 bases and J by 4 bases; unmatched bases: 3. CDR3 length: 15 residues. In DNA form, the CDR3 reads TGCGCCAGCAGGCCGGGACTAGCGGGGGCAGATACGCAGTATTTT. As protein: CASRPGLAGADTQYF.

The genes are TRBV7-9 and TRBJ1-5; tentatively, D is TRBD1 (5 bases). The germline V gene has CDR1 SEHNR and CDR2 FQNEAQ (reference sequence). V lost 5 bases and J 7 bases, leaving 12 bases between the germline ends. CDR3 length: 13 residues. The CDR3 DNA is TGTGCCAGCAGCCTGGGGGGGTACCAGCCCCAGCATTTT. This encodes CASSLGGYQPQHF. Supplemented by reference TRBV7-9 and TRBJ1-5, the full variable domain reads DTGVSQNPRHKITKRGQNVTFRCDPISEHNRLYWYRQTLGQGPEFLTYFQNEAQLEKSRLLSDRFSAERPKGSFSTLEIQRTEQGDSAMYLCASSLGGYQPQHFGDGTRLSIL.

The chain combines TRBV29-1 with TRBJ2-1; 15 bases fit TRBD2. Trimming cost V 6 bases and J 6 bases; bases outside gene matches: 9. Germline CDR1 is SQVTM and CDR2 is ANQGSEA. The CDR3 runs to 16 residues. The CDR3 coding sequence is TGCAGCGTCTGTCCCTCGGGACTAGCGGGGGGCAATGAGCAGTTCTTC. Translated, it gives CSVCPSGLAGGNEQFF.

The chain has TRBV4-2 and TRBJ2-7, with D perhaps TRBD1 (6 bases). CDR1 is LGHNA and CDR2 is YNFKEQ in the germline V gene. CDR3 size: 14 residues. Trimming removed 2 bases at V and 3 bases at J, with 11 bases between. The CDR3 protein is CASSQSLQGYEQYF. Here the CDR3 DNA reads TGTGCCAGCAGCCAATCCTTACAGGGCTACGAGCAGTACTTC.